The 3 T cell receptor beta chains below were found in one sample sequenced in a study of T cell repertoires in cytomegalovirus infection. The antigens of these receptors remain unknown. In TCRdb, the reads were re-called with MiXCR into one record per CDR3 protein. The sample shows under 850,000 distinct CDR3 sequences, 30% to 35% of them seen only once. The specimen was cultured PBMCs, collected from culture after CMV antigen stimulation. All receptors come from a human donor in good health (CMV status not recorded). Some clones in this sample may be carry-over from other donors' samples.

The V and J genes are TRBV19 and TRBJ1-5; 7 bases fit TRBD1. V gave up 4 bases and J gave up 6 bases; unmatched junction bases: 9. CDR3 length equals 15 residues. The germline gives CDR1 LNHDA, CDR2 SQIVND (reference sequence). The DNA for the CDR3 is TGTGCCAGTAGTACCAGAGACAGGGAGTCTCAGCCCCAGCATTTT. As protein: CASSTRDRESQPQHF.

This sequence joins TRBV6-2 or TRBV6-3 and TRBJ2-3; a possible D gene is TRBD2 (6 bases). Germline CDR1 MNHEY, CDR2 SVGEGT. The CDR3 is 15 residues long. Trimming left V 5 bases short and J 0 bases short, with 12 bases between. The CDR3 DNA follows: TGTGCCAGCAGTGAAGTAAGCGGGAGCACAGATACGCAGTATTTT. It translates to CASSEVSGSTDTQYF.

The rearrangement links TRBV19 to TRBJ1-5; D is unresolved. The CDR3 has 17 amino acids. Trimming removed 3 bases from V and 0 bases from J, with 15 bases in between. Germline assignment: CDR1 LNHDA and CDR2 SQIVND (reference sequence). This chain's CDR3 is CASSMGQYPHSNQPQHF. For the CDR3, the DNA is TGTGCCAGTAGTATGGGTCAGTATCCACATAGCAATCAGCCCCAGCATTTT. Filled out from reference TRBV19 and TRBJ1-5, the complete variable domain reads DGGITQSPKYLFRKEGQNVTLSCEQNLNHDAMYWYRQDPGQGLRLIYYSQIVNDFQKGDIAEGYSVSREKKESFPLTVTSAQKNPTAFYLCASSMGQYPHSNQPQHFGDGTRLSIL.